A selection of T cell receptor beta chains follows, all from one sample in a study of T cells after yellow fever vaccination. TCRdb called the 5' RACE reads again in MiXCR, with one record for every CDR3 protein. Here the sample spans about 330,000 distinct CDR3 sequences, 7% to 10% being singletons. The sample consisted of PBMCs, taken about 49 days after the first yellow fever vaccination. The source of these receptors is a young man who received the YFV17D yellow fever vaccine. Each CDR3 is given with its conserved first and last residue. Each record gives: V gene, CDR3 protein.

v_call: TRBV12-3/TRBV12-4; cdr3_aa: CASSPGGFHGYTF
v_call: TRBV11-2; cdr3_aa: CASSLGGRGNTEAFF
v_call: TRBV5-5; cdr3_aa: CASSRMGRREEKLFF
v_call: TRBV7-9; cdr3_aa: CASSLLSTTNTGELFF
v_call: TRBV7-2; cdr3_aa: CASSLGMGGSSNEKLFF
v_call: TRBV20-1; cdr3_aa: CSAGTPGTDTQYF
v_call: TRBV4-2; cdr3_aa: CASSQEAQGYTGELFF
v_call: TRBV2; cdr3_aa: CASQGAPNEKLFF
v_call: TRBV7-2; cdr3_aa: CASSQTRRGFWVEQFF
v_call: TRBV6-1; cdr3_aa: CASSSGIATDTQYF
v_call: TRBV7-3; cdr3_aa: CATWGPSGGAENTQYF
v_call: TRBV12-3/TRBV12-4; cdr3_aa: CASSQSRGETQYF
v_call: TRBV20-1; cdr3_aa: CSARGGGRTVDRVETQYF
v_call: TRBV6-2/TRBV6-3; cdr3_aa: CASSYDPQGWDIQYF
v_call: TRBV4-1; cdr3_aa: CASSQPASSLYGYTF
v_call: TRBV4-3; cdr3_aa: CASSQDSLDTQYF
v_call: TRBV29-1; cdr3_aa: CSVAGGTMHSGANVLTF
v_call: TRBV29-1; cdr3_aa: CSVTQGSYGYTF
v_call: TRBV24-1; cdr3_aa: CATSEWGPGDTDTQYF
v_call: TRBV2; cdr3_aa: CASRGLDSGELFF
v_call: TRBV9; cdr3_aa: CASSVAKDEGKLFF
v_call: TRBV27; cdr3_aa: CLLVDRQALNTEAFF
v_call: TRBV5-1; cdr3_aa: CASSFDRGKNIQYF
v_call: TRBV7-9; cdr3_aa: CASSLDGTSPLHF
v_call: TRBV11-2; cdr3_aa: CASSVERNQPQHF
v_call: TRBV7-3; cdr3_aa: CASSSGTAQETQYF
v_call: TRBV27; cdr3_aa: CASSGKGFANEKLFF
v_call: TRBV20-1; cdr3_aa: CSARHSNEKLFF
v_call: TRBV18; cdr3_aa: CASSEGLAETQYF
v_call: TRBV12-3/TRBV12-4; cdr3_aa: CASSPRDRFKDTQYF
v_call: TRBV5-6; cdr3_aa: CASSSDRRGSDTQYF
v_call: TRBV29-1; cdr3_aa: CSGRENTGELFF
v_call: TRBV12-3/TRBV12-4; cdr3_aa: CASSPQGARETQYF
v_call: TRBV5-3; cdr3_aa: CARSLGRGSEAFF
v_call: TRBV20-1; cdr3_aa: CCARSPSDGSRETQYF
v_call: TRBV7-9; cdr3_aa: CASSLGQGFDTQYF
v_call: TRBV20-1; cdr3_aa: CSAGNQMSSYNEQFF
v_call: TRBV7-8; cdr3_aa: CASAAYRDGYTF
v_call: TRBV6-1; cdr3_aa: CASSTLGTSYNELFF
v_call: TRBV7-8; cdr3_aa: CASRDRVTYNEQFF
v_call: TRBV11-2; cdr3_aa: CASSLDGATANTGELFF
v_call: TRBV9; cdr3_aa: CASSPPTPTDTDTQYF
v_call: TRBV18; cdr3_aa: CASSPGQGGEQFF
v_call: TRBV3-1; cdr3_aa: CASSQDRINSGNTIYF
v_call: TRBV6-1; cdr3_aa: CASRLLGLGTGELFF
v_call: TRBV10-3; cdr3_aa: CAISESISTGRETQYF
v_call: TRBV4-1; cdr3_aa: CASSQALDQPQHF
v_call: TRBV7-3; cdr3_aa: CASSLNSIHPAGEQFF
v_call: TRBV24-1; cdr3_aa: CATSESGTASTDTQYF
v_call: TRBV20-1; cdr3_aa: CSAEGGHYNELFF
v_call: TRBV6-2/TRBV6-3; cdr3_aa: CASSYVEVGELFF
v_call: TRBV7-2; cdr3_aa: CASSTGQYYGYTF
v_call: TRBV2; cdr3_aa: CASSENIGPKTQYF
v_call: TRBV4-3; cdr3_aa: CASSQEGLEASGANVLTF
v_call: TRBV7-2; cdr3_aa: CASSWGGQPQHF
v_call: TRBV20-1; cdr3_aa: CSASPQRETQYF
v_call: TRBV12-5; cdr3_aa: CADRKAFF
v_call: TRBV5-1; cdr3_aa: CASSSGLAGGQSSYNEQFF
v_call: TRBV18; cdr3_aa: CASSGPLGETQYF
v_call: TRBV7-2; cdr3_aa: CASSLWVRVDSPLHF